One sample yielded the 27 T cell receptor beta chains listed below, sequenced in a study of blood T cell repertoires in COVID-19. Here immunoSEQ multiplex PCR was the method, and the copy in TCRdb shows in-frame clones only, minus some. The sample has 80,000 to 90,000 clones; roughly 80% are singletons. The specimen was peripheral blood. These receptors were taken from a man between 65 and 85 years old with acute or convalescent COVID-19.

The V call is TRBV2, the J call TRBJ1-4, with 8 bases identical to TRBD1. With 4 bases clipped from V and 0 bases from J, the junction kept 7 bases outside the gene matches. The CDR3 spans 17 residues. Per the germline V gene, CDR1 is SNHLY and CDR2 is FYNNEI. This CDR3 is CASSATGGFATNEKLFF. CDR3 nucleotides: TGTGCCAGCAGTGCAACAGGGGGTTTTGCAACTAATGAAAAACTGTTTTTT.

V is TRBV2 and J is TRBJ2-2; 8 bases align to TRBD2. Losses at the gene ends were 4 bases for V and 3 bases for J; bases not matched to a gene: 4. This CDR3 region has 15 residues. The germline V gene has CDR1 SNHLY and CDR2 FYNNEI. CDR3 amino acids: CASSATSVDTGELFF. The CDR3 nucleotides read TGTGCCAGCAGTGCGACTAGCGTAGACACCGGGGAGCTGTTTTTT.

In its sample, this clone was seen a few times. The V call is TRBV28, the J call TRBJ1-6; D unclear. Germline CDR1 MDHEN, CDR2 SYDVKM. The CDR3 has 12 amino acids. Trimming pared 6 bases from V and 10 bases from J, leaving 10 bases between. The CDR3 loop is CASRLRESPLHF. The CDR3 DNA is TGTGCCAGCAGGTTGAGGGAATCACCCCTCCACTTT.

The chain couples TRBV24-1 to TRBJ2-1; D may be TRBD2 (6 bases). V was pared by 0 bases and J by 3 bases, with 8 bases between. Germline CDR1 KGHDR, CDR2 SFDVKD. This CDR3 is built from 15 residues. For the CDR3, the DNA is TGTGCCACCAGTGATTTGCGGGGGAACTACAATGAGCAGTTCTTC. The encoded protein is CATSDLRGNYNEQFF.

This rearrangement joins TRBV18 to TRBJ1-4, with 7 bases matching TRBD1. V shed 2 bases, J shed 8 bases, and the junction held 11 bases outside the gene matches. CDR1 and CDR2 (germline): KGHSH, LQKENI. There are 16 residues in the CDR3. The CDR3: CASSPLRQGVSEKLFF. For the CDR3, the DNA is TGTGCCAGCTCACCATTGAGACAGGGAGTGAGCGAAAAACTGTTTTTT.

The rearrangement uses TRBV6-6 and TRBJ2-7; D is possibly TRBD1 (5 bases). The germline gives CDR1 MNHNY, CDR2 SVGAGI (reference sequence). V was shortened by 6 bases and J by 0 bases, with 9 bases between the two germline ends. The CDR3 length is 13 residues. CDR3 DNA sequence: TGTGCCAGCAGGGCAGGGAACTCCTACGAGCAGTACTTC. This gives the protein CASRAGNSYEQYF.

This chain joins TRBV4-2 and TRBJ2-1; D is perhaps TRBD1 (5 bases). Per germline, CDR1 LGHNA and CDR2 YNFKEQ. The CDR3 has 16 amino acids. V was trimmed by 4 bases and J by 7 bases, leaving 20 bases between them. The CDR3 is CASSLSSGQGGNEQFF. As DNA, the CDR3 is TGTGCCAGCAGCCTATCTAGTGGGCAGGGTGGGAATGAGCAGTTCTTC.

The chain couples TRBV19 to TRBJ2-3; weak D call: TRBD1 (6 bases). CDR1 and CDR2 (germline): LNHDA, SQIVND (reference sequence). Trimming pared 8 bases from V and 6 bases from J, leaving 21 bases between. This CDR3 is built from 15 residues. The CDR3: CASSGTTSSRDTQYF. For the CDR3, the DNA is TGTGCCAGTTCTGGGACAACCTCCTCCCGGGATACGCAGTATTTT. Full variable domain (missing parts from reference TRBV19 and TRBJ2-3): DGGITQSPKYLFRKEGQNVTLSCEQNLNHDAMYWYRQDPGQGLRLIYYSQIVNDFQKGDIAEGYSVSREKKESFPLTVTSAQKNPTAFYLCASSGTTSSRDTQYFGPGTRLTVL.

This clone was observed at least ten times. The rearrangement links TRBV10-3 to TRBJ2-3; tentatively, D is TRBD2 (6 bases). Trimming removed 6 bases from V and 3 bases from J, with 16 bases in between. CDR3 length: 15 residues. Germline CDR1 and CDR2: ENHRY and SYGVKD. This CDR3 reads CAIRSMGGKTDTQYF. As DNA, the CDR3 is TGTGCCATCAGGAGCATGGGGGGTAAAACAGATACGCAGTATTTT.

This clone showed up just a few times. This chain joins TRBV7-8 and TRBJ2-4; D possibly corresponds to TRBD2 (7 bases). The V and J ends lost 5 bases and 3 bases respectively, with 23 bases between them. This CDR3 has 18 residues. Per germline, CDR1 SGHVS and CDR2 FQNEAQ. CDR3 DNA: TGTGCCAGCAGCCGGGGTTCGGGGGGCTATGAGGGCAAAAACATTCAGTACTTC. Translated, it gives CASSRGSGGYEGKNIQYF.

This clone was observed a few times. For the CDR3, the DNA is TGCGCCAGCAGCTTGAGTCAGGGGCACTATGGCTACACCTTC. Translation gives CASSLSQGHYGYTF. The rearrangement uses TRBV5-1 and TRBJ1-2; D perhaps matches TRBD1 (6 bases). Germline V gene sequence: CDR1 SGHRS, CDR2 YFSETQ. CDR3 length: 14 amino acids. Trimming shortened V by 1 base and J by 3 bases, and 10 bases separated the two germline ends.

This chain uses TRBV19 with TRBJ2-1; the match to TRBD2 covers 7 bases. V shed 3 bases and J 2 bases; nucleotides not matched to a gene: 1. Germline CDR1 and CDR2: LNHDA and SQIVND (reference sequence). This CDR3 has 14 residues. CDR3 region: CASSMGGAYNEQFF. The CDR3 coding sequence is TGTGCCAGTAGTATGGGGGGGGCCTACAATGAGCAGTTCTTC.

This sequence joins TRBV7-2 and TRBJ2-1; weak D call: TRBD1 (7 bases). Germline CDR1 SGHTA, CDR2 FQGNSA. V shed 8 bases and J shed 1 base, with 12 bases lying between them. CDR3 length: 14 amino acids. In DNA, the CDR3 is TGTGCCAGCGTCAGGGGGGTATCCTACAATGAGCAGTTCTTC. Protein product: CASVRGVSYNEQFF.

The chain carries TRBV7-6 and TRBJ2-3; 9 bases align to TRBD1. This CDR3 is 15 amino acids long. Per the germline V gene, CDR1 is SGHVS and CDR2 is FNYEAQ. Trimming removed 5 bases from V and 3 bases from J; junction bases left unmatched: 6. CDR3 nucleotide sequence: TGTGCCAGCAGCCCCCGGACAGGGGATACAGATACGCAGTATTTT. Translating it yields CASSPRTGDTDTQYF. Filled out from reference TRBV7-6 and TRBJ2-3, the complete variable domain reads GAGVSQSPRYKVTKRGQDVALRCDPISGHVSLYWYRQALGQGPEFLTYFNYEAQQDKSGLPNDRFSAERPEGSISTLTIQRTEQRDSAMYRCASSPRTGDTDTQYFGPGTRLTVL.

This chain joins TRBV7-2 and TRBJ2-7; D might be TRBD1 (5 bases). This CDR3 contains 14 residues. Germline loops: CDR1 SGHTA, CDR2 FQGNSA. Trimming left V 5 bases short and J 3 bases short, with 14 bases between. CDR3 residues: CASSPRTLNYEQYF. CDR3 bases: TGTGCCAGCAGCCCTCGGACACTTAACTACGAGCAGTACTTC.

The J gene is TRBJ2-1, the V gene TRBV29-1, with D unresolved. The germline CDR1 and CDR2 sequences are SQVTM and ANQGSEA. This CDR3 is built from 11 residues. V dropped 3 bases and J dropped 2 bases, with 2 bases sitting between them. CDR3 loop: CSVDTYNEQFF. The DNA of the CDR3 is TGCAGCGTTGACACCTACAATGAGCAGTTCTTC.

This clone was seen more than once but under ten times. V and J are TRBV27 and TRBJ1-1; 9 positions match TRBD1. CDR1 and CDR2 (germline): MNHEY, SMNVEV (reference sequence). The V and J ends lost 4 bases and 5 bases, in that order; junction bases with no gene match: 2. The CDR3 is 13 amino acids. CDR3 region: CASSSGTGTEAFF. The CDR3 DNA sequence: TGTGCCAGCAGTTCCGGGACAGGGACTGAAGCTTTCTTT.

The J gene is TRBJ1-3, the V gene TRBV11-3; D may be TRBD1 (5 bases). The CDR3 length is 17 residues. Deletions cut 4 bases from V and 4 bases from J, with 20 bases between. Germline values: CDR1 SGHNT, CDR2 YENEEA. CDR3 in amino acids: CASSSRRDYSDGNTIYF. DNA of the CDR3: TGTGCCAGCAGCTCTCGGAGGGACTACTCCGACGGAAACACCATATATTTT.

This clone appeared once. The V gene is TRBV10-3, the J gene TRBJ1-1, with 8 bases that match TRBD1. This CDR3 comprises 14 residues. V trimming: 6 bases; J trimming: 1 base; junction bases outside the gene matches: 4. The germline gives CDR1 ENHRY, CDR2 SYGVKD. The CDR3 sequence: CAIRTGGRNTEAFF. The CDR3 nucleotides are TGTGCCATCAGAACAGGGGGAAGGAACACTGAAGCTTTCTTT.

The chain is built from TRBV5-1 and TRBJ2-3; 7 bases are a match to TRBD1. The CDR3 totals 12 residues. Per germline, CDR1 SGHRS and CDR2 YFSETQ. The V gene end was trimmed by 4 bases and the J gene end by 4 bases; junction bases not matched to a gene: 0. The CDR3 sequence is CASSQGADTQYF. The CDR3 nucleotides read TGCGCCAGCAGCCAGGGGGCAGATACGCAGTATTTT.

In this sample, this clone turned up a few times. The V gene is TRBV4-1, the J gene TRBJ1-1; tentative D call: TRBD1 (6 bases). V was cut by 4 bases and J by 5 bases, with 17 bases left in between. The CDR3 runs to 15 residues. CDR1 is MGHRA and CDR2 is YSYEKL in the germline V gene. CDR3 sequence reads: CASSPLTGLRTEAFF. The CDR3 DNA sequence: TGCGCCAGCAGCCCCCTTACAGGGCTGAGGACTGAAGCTTTCTTT.

V usage is TRBV4-1 and J usage is TRBJ1-4; maybe TRBD1 (6 bases). Germline V gives CDR1 MGHRA, CDR2 YSYEKL. The CDR3 spans 16 residues. V dropped 2 bases and J dropped 0 bases, with 10 bases sitting between them. CDR3 bases: TGCGCCAGCAGCCAAAGGGGGGGGCCAACTAATGAAAAACTGTTTTTT. It translates to CASSQRGGPTNEKLFF.

This clone was seen a few times. The chain joins TRBV21-1 to TRBJ2-1; the table gives TRBD2 as D, unverified against the DNA. TRBV21-1 is a pseudogene locus. The length of the CDR3 is 18 residues. CDR3 in DNA: TGTGCCAGCAGCAAAGTTGGTAGTTCTATGCCGAACTACAATGAGCAGTTCTTC. It encodes CASSKVGSSMPNYNEQFF.

The CDR3 loop reads CASRSPGQTSPLHF. The CDR3, as DNA: TGTGCCAGCAGGTCCCCGGGACAGACCTCACCCCTCCACTTT. The chain links TRBV7-2 to TRBJ1-6, with 7 positions matching TRBD1. Germline CDR1 SGHTA, CDR2 FQGNSA. This CDR3 contains 14 residues. V was clipped by 6 bases and J by 10 bases; unmatched bases: 9.

This chain uses TRBV21-1 with TRBJ1-2. TRBV21-1 constitutes a pseudogene. The CDR3 consists of 13 residues. CDR3 residues: CAATTGYNYGYTF. For the CDR3, the DNA is TGTGCCGCAACCACGGGTTACAACTATGGCTACACCTTC.

CDR3 in amino acids: CASSPIWGEALYNEQFF. The CDR3 coding sequence is TGTGCCAGCAGCCCCATTTGGGGGGAGGCTCTCTACAATGAGCAGTTCTTC. The J gene is TRBJ2-1, the V gene TRBV7-9; TRBD2 might be the D (6 bases). CDR1 is SEHNR, CDR2 FQNEAQ, per germline (reference sequence). V lost 5 bases and J 3 bases, leaving 20 bases between the germline ends. CDR3 length: 17 amino acids.

The rearrangement links TRBV6-5 to TRBJ1-1; possibly TRBD1 for D (5 bases). The CDR3 is 13 residues long. With 9 bases removed from V and 1 base from J, the gap between germline ends came to 12 bases. The germline CDR1 and CDR2 sequences are MNHEY and SVGAGI. The CDR3 reads CASALGGNTEAFF. CDR3 DNA sequence: TGTGCCAGTGCCCTGGGGGGGAACACTGAAGCTTTCTTT.